Following are 24 T cell receptor beta chains from one sample sequenced in a study of healthy donors' naive CD4 and CD8 T cells. TCR libraries were built from about 500 ng of total RNA by linear amplification. TCRdb reprocessed the reads with MiXCR, giving one entry per CDR3 protein. The sample has about 180,000 distinct CDR3 sequences; over 60% are singletons. Specimen: naive CD4+ and CD8+ T cells sorted from blood, pooled from several donors. These receptors were obtained from a pool of human donors in good health; the sample pools cells from several healthy donors.

This chain connects TRBV5-8 to TRBJ2-1; D gene uncertain. There are 14 residues in the CDR3. Germline values: CDR1 SGHTS, CDR2 YDEGEE. Trimming removed 2 bases from V and 7 bases from J, with 13 bases in between. The CDR3, as DNA: TGTGCCAGCAGCTTCCGGCAGGCTCTTAATGAGCAGTTCTTC. This translates into CASSFRQALNEQFF.

The V gene is TRBV5-4, the J gene TRBJ2-2; no clear D gene. Between the trimmed V and J ends, which lost 4 bases and 9 bases, there was a span of 10 bases. The CDR3 has 12 residues. Germline loops: CDR1 SGHNT, CDR2 YYREEE (reference sequence). DNA for the CDR3: TGTGCCAGCAGCATGGATGGCCGGGAGCTGTTTTTT. This translates into CASSMDGRELFF.

The CDR3 loop is CASRTLASGELFF. The CDR3 DNA sequence: TGTGCCAGTAGGACACTAGCGTCCGGGGAGCTGTTTTTT. The gene calls are TRBV19 and TRBJ2-2, with 7 bases matching TRBD2. Per the germline V gene, CDR1 is LNHDA and CDR2 is SQIVND (reference sequence). V lost 6 bases to trimming and J lost 6 bases; unmatched junction nucleotides: 4. The CDR3 consists of 13 residues.

The chain links TRBV27 to TRBJ1-2; 7 nucleotides align to TRBD1. The V and J ends lost 5 bases and 3 bases, in that order; junction bases with no gene match: 9. Germline-derived CDR1 and CDR2 are MNHEY and SMNVEV (reference sequence). CDR3 length: 15 residues. CDR3 loop: CASSDTGEKHYGYTF. The CDR3 region has the DNA TGTGCCAGCAGTGATACAGGGGAGAAGCACTATGGCTACACCTTC.

The gene calls are TRBV5-6 and TRBJ2-1, with 9 nucleotides matching TRBD2. Germline-derived CDR1 and CDR2 are SGHDT and YYEEEE. The CDR3 length is 17 residues. Trimming at V came to 6 bases and at J to 5 bases, leaving 15 bases not matched to a gene. CDR3 in DNA: TGTGCCAGCACCAAATACTTAGCGGGAGTGAGGGACAATGAGCAGTTCTTC. As protein: CASTKYLAGVRDNEQFF.

The gene calls are TRBV19 and TRBJ1-6; tentative D call: TRBD1 (5 bases). The V gene's germline CDR1 is LNHDA and CDR2 SQIVND (reference sequence). CDR3 size: 14 residues. Trimming removed 7 bases at V and 7 bases at J, with 14 bases between. The CDR3 sequence: CASTPGGKNSPLHF. The CDR3 nucleotides are TGTGCCAGTACCCCGGGGGGTAAGAATTCACCCCTCCACTTT.

This clonotype has just a few counts. The CDR3 reads CASSYEQGANTEAFF. The CDR3, as DNA: TGTGCCAGCAGTTACGAACAGGGGGCTAACACTGAAGCTTTCTTT. This chain links TRBV6-6 with TRBJ1-1; 9 bases are shared with TRBD1. Unmatched junction bases numbered 3, after V lost 2 bases and J lost 2 bases. The germline V gene has CDR1 MNHNY and CDR2 SVGAGI (reference sequence). The CDR3 is made up of 15 amino acids.

The chain carries TRBV29-1 and TRBJ2-7; 8 bases line up with TRBD1. This CDR3 has 14 amino acids. Germline CDR1 reads SQVTM; CDR2 reads ANQGSEA. V trimming: 4 bases; J trimming: 3 bases; junction bases outside the gene matches: 8. The DNA of the CDR3 is TGCAGCGTTGGAGGGACGACAGGGGTCTACGAGCAGTACTTC. Amino acid sequence: CSVGGTTGVYEQYF.

V and J are TRBV5-1 and TRBJ2-1, with D hard to call. Between the trimmed V and J ends, which lost 4 bases and 3 bases, there was a span of 5 bases. The CDR3 is 12 amino acids. In germline, CDR1 is SGHRS, CDR2 YFSETQ. The CDR3 protein is CASSGDYNEQFF. CDR3 DNA sequence: TGCGCCAGCAGCGGAGACTACAATGAGCAGTTCTTC.

In its sample, this clonotype was seen once. The junction departs from the called germline gene at one end, perhaps through a read error. CDR3 in DNA: TGCAGCGTAGAAGAGGGGGCGGATGGCTACACCTTC. Its protein product is CSVEEGADGYTF. This rearrangement joins TRBV29-1 to TRBJ1-2, with TRBD1 identical over 7 bases. The CDR3 extends over 12 amino acids. The germline V gene encodes CDR1 SQVTM and CDR2 ANQGSEA.

The rearrangement uses TRBV6-1 and TRBJ1-1; D is perhaps TRBD1 (5 bases). CDR1 and CDR2 from the germline V gene are MNHNS and SASEGT. This CDR3 region has 13 residues. V dropped 2 bases and J dropped 5 bases, with 9 bases sitting between them. The CDR3 region has the DNA TGTGCCAGCAGTGAAACAGGACGGACTGAAGCTTTCTTT. Residues: CASSETGRTEAFF.

The V gene is TRBV30, the J gene TRBJ2-1; D not certain. Germline assignment: CDR1 GTSNPN and CDR2 SVGIG (reference sequence). This CDR3 region has 15 residues. V lost 0 bases to trimming and J lost 8 bases, with 17 bases between them. CDR3 coding DNA: TGTGCCTGGAGTGTCGGCTCAGTAGGAGCATATGAGCAGTTCTTC. It specifies CAWSVGSVGAYEQFF.

The chain recombines TRBV6-5 with TRBJ1-1; D unresolved. The CDR3 extends over 14 amino acids. V was pared by 6 bases and J by 1 base, with 12 bases between. Germline values: CDR1 MNHEY, CDR2 SVGAGI. CDR3 nucleotides: TGTGCCAGCAGGAACGGACTGTGGAACACTGAAGCTTTCTTT. Translated: CASRNGLWNTEAFF.

V and J are TRBV19 and TRBJ2-6; a weak D match, TRBD1 (5 bases). CDR1 LNHDA and CDR2 SQIVND come from the germline V gene (reference sequence). Between the trimmed V and J ends, which lost 5 bases and 0 bases, there was a span of 11 bases. CDR3 size: 16 residues. The CDR3 sequence: CASSARQSSGANVLTF. CDR3 bases: TGTGCCAGTAGTGCCCGACAGAGCTCTGGGGCCAACGTCCTGACTTTC. The entire variable domain, with the rest obtained from reference TRBV19 and TRBJ2-6, is as follows: DGGITQSPKYLFRKEGQNVTLSCEQNLNHDAMYWYRQDPGQGLRLIYYSQIVNDFQKGDIAEGYSVSREKKESFPLTVTSAQKNPTAFYLCASSARQSSGANVLTFGAGSRLTVL.

This chain uses TRBV14 with TRBJ2-5; weak D call: TRBD1 (5 bases). In germline, CDR1 is SGHDN, CDR2 FVKESK. Trimming took 1 base from V and 4 from J, leaving 13 bases between them. CDR3 length: 15 residues. CDR3 loop: CASSQGWGKGETQYF. The CDR3 nucleotides are TGTGCCAGCAGCCAAGGGTGGGGCAAGGGAGAGACCCAGTACTTC.

The CDR3 DNA is TGTGCCACCAGCAGAGATAGGGGGCGGCCCGAGCAGTACTTC. Translation: CATSRDRGRPEQYF. The gene calls are TRBV15 and TRBJ2-7; the match to TRBD1 covers 7 bases. The germline gives CDR1 LNHNV, CDR2 YYDKDF (reference sequence). The ends lost 0 bases at V and 6 bases at J; junction bases unmatched: 5. This CDR3 region has 14 residues.

About this clonotype itself: The junction does not match germline at one end; this may be a read error. The rearrangement links TRBV19 to TRBJ2-1; D may be TRBD1 (6 bases). Germline CDR1 LNHDA, CDR2 SQIVND (reference sequence). The length of the CDR3 is 16 residues. The CDR3 region has the DNA TGTGCCAGTAGTATAGAGATCACCGGGACAATGAATCGTCTGGTCTTC. Amino acid sequence: CASSIEITGTMNRLVF.

The gene calls are TRBV2 and TRBJ1-1; D is possibly TRBD1 (5 bases). The ends were cut back, 3 bases at V and 11 bases at J, with 13 bases in the middle. Germline V gene sequence: CDR1 SNHLY, CDR2 FYNNEI. This CDR3 is 12 amino acids long. CDR3 bases: TGTGCCAGCAGTGAGGAGGGGAGGAAGGCTTTCTTT. Translating it yields CASSEEGRKAFF.

This clonotype was counted between two and nine times. The CDR3 sequence is CASSSPTSGRPDTQYF. As DNA, the CDR3 is TGTGCCAGCAGTTCCCCGACTAGCGGGAGGCCAGATACGCAGTATTTT. The chain links TRBV12-3 or TRBV12-4 to TRBJ2-3; TRBD2 aligns across 13 bases. The CDR3 is 16 residues long. Trimming cost V 4 bases and J 4 bases; bases outside gene matches: 5.

The chain employs TRBV20-1 and TRBJ1-1; maybe TRBD1 (5 bases). The V gene lost 3 bases and the J gene lost 1 base, with 21 bases spanning the gap. In germline, CDR1 is DFQATT, CDR2 SNEGSKA (reference sequence). The CDR3 runs to 17 residues. The CDR3 here is CSARDPQPGPRNTEAFF. The CDR3 DNA reads TGCAGTGCTAGGGATCCCCAACCGGGACCGCGGAACACTGAAGCTTTCTTT.

The rearrangement joins TRBV5-4 to TRBJ2-7, with D unresolved. This CDR3 spans 14 amino acids. Deletions cut 0 bases from V and 2 bases from J, with 9 bases between. Germline CDR1 and CDR2: SGHNT and YYREEE (reference sequence). The CDR3 DNA sequence: TGTGCCAGCAGCTTGGTTCCCATGGCCTACGAGCAGTACTTC. Protein product: CASSLVPMAYEQYF.

The chain employs TRBV5-1 and TRBJ2-5; TRBD1 agrees at 7 bases. This CDR3 region has 15 residues. Germline V lookup: CDR1 SGHRS, CDR2 YFSETQ. Trimming removed 3 bases from V and 8 bases from J; junction bases left unmatched: 13. CDR3 residues: CASSSGDSQVETQYF. The CDR3 coding sequence is TGCGCCAGCAGCTCCGGGGACAGCCAGGTGGAAACCCAGTACTTC.

The chain combines TRBV27 with TRBJ1-1, with 8 nucleotides matching TRBD1. Germline trimming cut 0 bases from V and 4 bases from J; bases unmatched to any gene: 4. The CDR3 loop spans 15 amino acids. Germline loops: CDR1 MNHEY, CDR2 SMNVEV (reference sequence). CDR3 sequence reads: CASSLSRTGLTEAFF. The CDR3 DNA reads TGTGCCAGCAGTTTATCGCGGACAGGGCTCACTGAAGCTTTCTTT.

The chain carries TRBV19 and TRBJ2-7; 11 bases match TRBD1. The CDR3 has 15 residues. Germline CDR1 LNHDA, CDR2 SQIVND (reference sequence). V was pared by 6 bases and J by 1 base, with 5 bases of the junction left unmatched. The CDR3 loop is CASSVGQGASYEQYF. CDR3 in DNA: TGTGCCAGTAGCGTCGGACAGGGGGCATCCTACGAGCAGTACTTC.